The entry that follows covers one T cell receptor beta chain sequence. In the naive CD8 group, cells lacked CD45RO and were positively selected for CCR7, so terminally differentiated effector memory CD45RA+ cells were left out. These data come from a study of shared clonotypes between healthy human individuals. TCRdb keeps only in-frame clones here, not all; method: immunoSEQ multiplex PCR. The sample lists about 1,900,000 clones, about 94% seen once, with around 1.2% in the top ten. Germline CDR1 reads SGHRS; CDR2 reads YFSETQ. V dropped 4 bases and J dropped 0 bases, with 8 bases sitting between them. The CDR3 totals 15 residues.

Material: naive CD8+ T cells sorted from blood. This receptor was identified in a man aged 18-30 years in good health. V gene TRBV5-1 combines with J gene TRBJ2-6; D is undetermined. CDR3 nucleotides: TGCGCCAGCAGCCTCGCCTACTCTGGGGCCAACGTCCTGACTTTC. This translates into CASSLAYSGANVLTF.